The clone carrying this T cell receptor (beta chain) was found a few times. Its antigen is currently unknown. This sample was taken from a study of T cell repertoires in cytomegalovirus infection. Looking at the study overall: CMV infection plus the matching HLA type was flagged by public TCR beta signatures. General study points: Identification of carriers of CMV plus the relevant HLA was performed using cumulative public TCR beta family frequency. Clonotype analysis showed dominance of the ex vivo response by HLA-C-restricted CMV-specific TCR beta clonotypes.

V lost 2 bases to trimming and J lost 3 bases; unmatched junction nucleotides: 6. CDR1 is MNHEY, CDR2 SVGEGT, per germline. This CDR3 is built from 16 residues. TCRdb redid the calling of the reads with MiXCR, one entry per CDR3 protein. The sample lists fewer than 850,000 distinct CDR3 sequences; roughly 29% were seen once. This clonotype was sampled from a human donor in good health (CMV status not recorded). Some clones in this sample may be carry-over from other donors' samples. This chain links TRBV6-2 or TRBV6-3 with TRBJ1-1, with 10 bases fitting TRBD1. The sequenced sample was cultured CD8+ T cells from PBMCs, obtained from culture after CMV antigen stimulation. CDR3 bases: TGTGCCAGCAGTTACCCGACAGGGGGCTGGGACACTGAAGCTTTCTTT. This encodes CASSYPTGGWDTEAFF.